This TCR beta chain was recorded in a study of T-cell reconstitution after alpha-beta-depleted transplantation in children. Germline V gives CDR1 MNHEY, CDR2 SVGAGI. V was clipped by 9 bases and J by 0 bases, with 12 bases between them. CDR3 length: 14 amino acids. Unique molecular identifiers featured in how the TCRbeta library was prepared. One entry per CDR3 protein results from TCRdb running MiXCR on the PCR reads. Here the sample spans roughly 220,000 distinct CDR3 sequences, about 11% being singletons. This clonotype occurred many times. The input for sequencing was PBMCs from the stem cell graft donor, taken from the stem cell graft. The V and J genes are TRBV6-5 and TRBJ2-1; D is ambiguous. The origin of this receptor is a human donor who donated a stem cell graft to a child with acute lymphoblastic leukemia. In nucleotides, the CDR3 is TGTGCCAGTCCTCGACCCGGCTCCTACAATGAGCAGTTCTTC. Its protein product is CASPRPGSYNEQFF.